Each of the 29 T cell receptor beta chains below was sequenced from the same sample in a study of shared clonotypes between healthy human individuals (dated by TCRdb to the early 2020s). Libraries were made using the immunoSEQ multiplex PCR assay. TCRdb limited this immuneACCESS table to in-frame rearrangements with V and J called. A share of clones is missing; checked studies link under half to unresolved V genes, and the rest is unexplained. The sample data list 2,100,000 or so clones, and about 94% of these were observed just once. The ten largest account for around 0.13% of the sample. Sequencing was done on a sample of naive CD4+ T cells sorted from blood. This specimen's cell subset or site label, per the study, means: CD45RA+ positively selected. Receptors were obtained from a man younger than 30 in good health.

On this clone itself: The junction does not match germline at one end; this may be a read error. CDR3 sequence: CASSLKREYPGEQYF. The CDR3 coding sequence is TGTGCTAGCAGCCTGAAGCGGGAATACCCTGGCGAGCAGTACTTC. The rearrangement joins TRBV7-7 to TRBJ2-7; 7 bases map to TRBD2. The CDR3 sequence is 15 residues long. Germline CDR1 reads SSHAT; CDR2 reads FNYEAQ (reference sequence).

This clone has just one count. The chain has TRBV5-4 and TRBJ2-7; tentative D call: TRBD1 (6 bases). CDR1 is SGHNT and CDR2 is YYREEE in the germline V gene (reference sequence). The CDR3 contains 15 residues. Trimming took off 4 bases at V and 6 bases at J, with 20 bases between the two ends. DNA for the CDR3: TGTGCCAGCAGCCCCGGCCCGGGACATCAGGGCGAGCAGTACTTC. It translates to CASSPGPGHQGEQYF. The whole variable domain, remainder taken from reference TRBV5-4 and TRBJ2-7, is ETGVTQSPTHLIKTRGQQVTLRCSSQSGHNTVSWYQQALGQGPQFIFQYYREEENGRGNFPPRFSGLQFPNYSSELNVNALELDDSALYLCASSPGPGHQGEQYFGPGTRLTVT.

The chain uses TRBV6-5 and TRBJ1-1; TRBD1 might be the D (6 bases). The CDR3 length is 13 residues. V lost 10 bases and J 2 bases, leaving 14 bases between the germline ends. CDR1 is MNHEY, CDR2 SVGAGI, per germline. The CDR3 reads CATSGQLNTEAFF. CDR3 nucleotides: TGTGCCACCAGCGGACAGTTAAACACTGAAGCTTTCTTT.

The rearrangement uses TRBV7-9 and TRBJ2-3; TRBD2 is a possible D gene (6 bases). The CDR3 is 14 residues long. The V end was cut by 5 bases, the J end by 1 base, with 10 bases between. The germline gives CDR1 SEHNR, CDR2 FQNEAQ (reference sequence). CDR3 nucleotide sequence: TGTGCCAGCAGCGGGAGCGGGCGCACAGATACGCAGTATTTT. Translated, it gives CASSGSGRTDTQYF.

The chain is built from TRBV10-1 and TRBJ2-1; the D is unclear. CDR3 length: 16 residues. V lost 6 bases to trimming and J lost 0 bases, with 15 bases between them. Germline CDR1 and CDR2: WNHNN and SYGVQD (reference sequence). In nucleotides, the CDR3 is TGCGCCAGCAGCGAAGACTCCCCGAGCTCCTACAATGAGCAGTTCTTC. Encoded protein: CASSEDSPSSYNEQFF.

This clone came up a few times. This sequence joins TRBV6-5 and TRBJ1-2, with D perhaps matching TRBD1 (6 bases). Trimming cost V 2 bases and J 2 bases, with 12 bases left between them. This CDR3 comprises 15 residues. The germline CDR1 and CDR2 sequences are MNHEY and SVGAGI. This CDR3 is CASSYPDRPNYGYTF. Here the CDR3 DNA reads TGTGCCAGCAGTTACCCAGACAGGCCCAACTATGGCTACACCTTC.

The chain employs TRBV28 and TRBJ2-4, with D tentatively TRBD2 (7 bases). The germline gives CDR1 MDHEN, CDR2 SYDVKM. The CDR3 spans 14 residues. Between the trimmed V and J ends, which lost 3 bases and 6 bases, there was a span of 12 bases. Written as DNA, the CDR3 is TGTGCCAGCAGTTTGGCGGGGGCGGTAAACATTCAGTACTTC. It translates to CASSLAGAVNIQYF.

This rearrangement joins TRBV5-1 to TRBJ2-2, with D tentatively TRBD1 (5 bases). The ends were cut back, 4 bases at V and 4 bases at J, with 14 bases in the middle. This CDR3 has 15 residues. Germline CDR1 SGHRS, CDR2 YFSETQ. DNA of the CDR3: TGCGCCAGCAGCCCCCAGGGTGGCGGCACCGGGGAGCTGTTTTTT. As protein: CASSPQGGGTGELFF.

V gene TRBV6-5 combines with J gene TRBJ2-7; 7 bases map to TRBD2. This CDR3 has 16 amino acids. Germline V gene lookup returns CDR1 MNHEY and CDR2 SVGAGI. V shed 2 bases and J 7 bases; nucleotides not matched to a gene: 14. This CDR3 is CASSYLLGGRAGEQYF. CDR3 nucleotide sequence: TGTGCCAGCAGTTACCTTCTTGGGGGGAGGGCCGGTGAGCAGTACTTC.

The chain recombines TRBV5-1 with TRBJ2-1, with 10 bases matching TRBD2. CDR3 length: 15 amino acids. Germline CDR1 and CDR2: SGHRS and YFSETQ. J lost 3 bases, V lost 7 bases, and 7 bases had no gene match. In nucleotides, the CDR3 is TGCGCCAGCCTCGGCAGGACTAGCGGCTACAATGAGCAGTTCTTC. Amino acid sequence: CASLGRTSGYNEQFF.

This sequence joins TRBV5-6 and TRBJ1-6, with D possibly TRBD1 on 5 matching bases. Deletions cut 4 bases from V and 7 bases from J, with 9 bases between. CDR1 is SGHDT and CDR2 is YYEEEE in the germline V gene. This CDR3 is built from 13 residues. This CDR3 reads CASSIYRNSPLHF. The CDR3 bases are TGTGCCAGCAGCATATACAGGAATTCACCCCTCCACTTT.

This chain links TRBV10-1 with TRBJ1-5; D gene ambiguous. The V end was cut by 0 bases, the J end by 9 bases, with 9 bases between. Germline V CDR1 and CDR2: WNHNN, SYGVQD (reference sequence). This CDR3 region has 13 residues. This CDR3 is CASSESLPGPQHF. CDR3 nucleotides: TGCGCCAGCAGTGAGTCGCTTCCGGGGCCCCAGCATTTT.

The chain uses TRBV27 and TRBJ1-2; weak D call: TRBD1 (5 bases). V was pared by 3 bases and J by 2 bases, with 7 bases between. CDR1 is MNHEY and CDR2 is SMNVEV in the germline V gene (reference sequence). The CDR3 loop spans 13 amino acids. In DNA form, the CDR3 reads TGTGCCAGCAGTTTTAAGGGGAACTATGGCTACACCTTC. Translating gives CASSFKGNYGYTF.

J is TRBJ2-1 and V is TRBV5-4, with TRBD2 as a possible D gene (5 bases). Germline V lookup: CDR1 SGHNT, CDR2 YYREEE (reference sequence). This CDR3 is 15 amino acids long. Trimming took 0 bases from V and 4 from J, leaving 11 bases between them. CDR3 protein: CASSLVGSPYNEQFF. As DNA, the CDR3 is TGTGCCAGCAGCTTGGTAGGGAGTCCTTACAATGAGCAGTTCTTC.

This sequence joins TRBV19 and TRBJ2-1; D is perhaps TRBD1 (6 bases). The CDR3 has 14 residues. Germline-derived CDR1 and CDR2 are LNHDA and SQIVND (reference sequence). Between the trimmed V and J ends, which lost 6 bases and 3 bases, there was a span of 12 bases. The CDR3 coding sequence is TGTGCCAGTAGCCTGGACAGTTTCTACAATGAGCAGTTCTTC. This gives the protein CASSLDSFYNEQFF.

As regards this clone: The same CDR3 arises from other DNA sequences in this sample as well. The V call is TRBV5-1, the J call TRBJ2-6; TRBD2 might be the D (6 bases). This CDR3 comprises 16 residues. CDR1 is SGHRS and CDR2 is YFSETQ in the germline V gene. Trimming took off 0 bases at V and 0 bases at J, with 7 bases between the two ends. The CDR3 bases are TGCGCCAGCAGCTTGGACGGGGGCTCTGGGGCCAACGTCCTGACTTTC. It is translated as CASSLDGGSGANVLTF.

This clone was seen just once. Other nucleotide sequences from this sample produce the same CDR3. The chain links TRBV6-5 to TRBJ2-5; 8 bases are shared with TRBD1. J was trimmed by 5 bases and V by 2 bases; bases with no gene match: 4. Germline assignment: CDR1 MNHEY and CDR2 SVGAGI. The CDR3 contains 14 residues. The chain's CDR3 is CASSYQGAGETQYF. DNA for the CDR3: TGTGCCAGCAGTTACCAGGGGGCAGGGGAGACCCAGTACTTC.

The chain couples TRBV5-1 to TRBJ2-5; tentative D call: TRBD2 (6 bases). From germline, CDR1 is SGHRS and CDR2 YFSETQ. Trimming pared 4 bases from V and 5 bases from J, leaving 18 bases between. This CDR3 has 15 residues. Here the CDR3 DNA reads TGCGCCAGCAGCATTTCCGGGACTCCGGGGGAGACCCAGTACTTC. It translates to CASSISGTPGETQYF.

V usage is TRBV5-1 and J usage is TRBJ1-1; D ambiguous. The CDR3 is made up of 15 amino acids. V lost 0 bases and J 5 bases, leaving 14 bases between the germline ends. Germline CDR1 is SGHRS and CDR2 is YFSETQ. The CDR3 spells CASSLVAGLGTEAFF. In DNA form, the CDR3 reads TGCGCCAGCAGCTTGGTGGCGGGCTTAGGAACTGAAGCTTTCTTT.

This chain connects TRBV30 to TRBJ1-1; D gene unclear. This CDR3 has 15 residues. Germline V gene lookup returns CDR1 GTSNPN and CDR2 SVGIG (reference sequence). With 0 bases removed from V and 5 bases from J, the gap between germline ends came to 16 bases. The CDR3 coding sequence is TGTGCCTGGAGTGTACCGGGGAATGGCGTAACTGAAGCTTTCTTT. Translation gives CAWSVPGNGVTEAFF.

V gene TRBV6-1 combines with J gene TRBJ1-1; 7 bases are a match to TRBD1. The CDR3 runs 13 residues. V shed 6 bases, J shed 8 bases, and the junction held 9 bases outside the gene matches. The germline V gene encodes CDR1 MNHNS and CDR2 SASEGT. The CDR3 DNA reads TGTGCCAGCAGGCAGGGGGGTTTACCCGAAGCTTTCTTT. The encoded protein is CASRQGGLPEAFF.

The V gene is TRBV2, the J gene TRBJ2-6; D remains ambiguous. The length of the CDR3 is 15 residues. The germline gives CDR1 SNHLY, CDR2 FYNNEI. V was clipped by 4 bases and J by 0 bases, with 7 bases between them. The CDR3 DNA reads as TGTGCCAGCAGTGTGTGGGACTCTGGGGCCAACGTCCTGACTTTC. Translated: CASSVWDSGANVLTF. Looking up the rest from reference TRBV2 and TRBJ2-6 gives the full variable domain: EPEVTQTPSHQVTQMGQEVILRCVPISNHLYFYWYRQILGQKVEFLVSFYNNEISEKSEIFDDQFSVERPDGSNFTLKIRSTKLEDSAMYFCASSVWDSGANVLTFGAGSRLTVL.

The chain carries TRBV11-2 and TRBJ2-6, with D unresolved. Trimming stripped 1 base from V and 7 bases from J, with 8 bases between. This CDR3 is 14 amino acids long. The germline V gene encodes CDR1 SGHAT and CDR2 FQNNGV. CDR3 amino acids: CASSLVDEANVLTF. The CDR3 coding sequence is TGTGCCAGCAGCTTAGTTGATGAAGCCAACGTCCTGACTTTC.

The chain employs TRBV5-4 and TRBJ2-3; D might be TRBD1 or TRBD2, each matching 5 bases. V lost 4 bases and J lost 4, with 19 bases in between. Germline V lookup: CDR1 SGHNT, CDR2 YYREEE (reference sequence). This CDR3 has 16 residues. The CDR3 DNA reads TGTGCCAGCAGCCCAGAGGGACCCCGGACCCCAGATACGCAGTATTTT. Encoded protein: CASSPEGPRTPDTQYF.

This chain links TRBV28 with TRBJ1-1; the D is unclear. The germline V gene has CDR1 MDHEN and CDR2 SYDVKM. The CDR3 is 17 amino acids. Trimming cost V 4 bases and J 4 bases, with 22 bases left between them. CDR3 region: CASSSTVGKAAGTEAFF. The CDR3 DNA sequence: TGTGCCAGCAGTTCTACGGTAGGGAAAGCGGCGGGCACTGAAGCTTTCTTT.

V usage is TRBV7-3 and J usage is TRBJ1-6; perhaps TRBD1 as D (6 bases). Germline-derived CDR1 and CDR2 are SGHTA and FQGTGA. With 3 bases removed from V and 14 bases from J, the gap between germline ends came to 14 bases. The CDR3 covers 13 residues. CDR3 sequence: CASSFGEGGTLHF. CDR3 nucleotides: TGTGCCAGCAGCTTTGGAGAGGGGGGGACCCTCCACTTT.

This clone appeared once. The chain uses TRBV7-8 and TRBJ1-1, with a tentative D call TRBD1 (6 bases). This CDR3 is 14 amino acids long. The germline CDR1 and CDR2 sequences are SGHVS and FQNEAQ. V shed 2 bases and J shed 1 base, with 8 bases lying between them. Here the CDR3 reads CASSLLQGNTEAFF. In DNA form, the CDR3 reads TGTGCCAGCAGCTTATTACAGGGGAACACTGAAGCTTTCTTT.

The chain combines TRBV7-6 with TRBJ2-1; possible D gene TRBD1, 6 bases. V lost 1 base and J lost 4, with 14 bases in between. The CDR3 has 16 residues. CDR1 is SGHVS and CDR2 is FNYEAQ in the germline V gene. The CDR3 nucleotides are TGTGCCAGCAGCTTAGTGGCGGACAGACAGTACAATGAGCAGTTCTTC. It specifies CASSLVADRQYNEQFF.

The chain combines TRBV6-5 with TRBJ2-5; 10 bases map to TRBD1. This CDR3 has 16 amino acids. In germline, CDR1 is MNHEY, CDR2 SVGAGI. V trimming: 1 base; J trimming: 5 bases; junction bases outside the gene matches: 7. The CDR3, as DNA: TGTGCCAGCAGTTACTACCGGGACAGGGGTTGGGAGACCCAGTACTTC. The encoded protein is CASSYYRDRGWETQYF.